These T cell receptor beta chains were read from a single sample in a study of T cells in Graves' hyperthyroidism and ophthalmopathy. TCRdb independently ran MiXCR on the multiplex PCR reads; one entry per CDR3 protein. In the table there are some 600,000 distinct CDR3 sequences, approximately 44% of which are singletons. The sample was peripheral blood or thyroid tissue (not recorded which). These receptors all stem from a woman aged 18-30 years with Graves' hyperthyroidism. The CDR3 runs from the conserved cysteine through the conserved F or W. D genes are given only for firm matches. Rows give clone size only sometimes, using once, few, many, or a class for an expanded clone.

CDR3: CASSMGQGPYEQYF
DNA: TGTGCCAGCAGTATGGGACAGGGGCCCTACGAGCAGTACTTC
size: -
J: TRBJ2-7
D: TRBD1
V: TRBV6-1

CDR3: CATRPEGLTF
DNA: TGTGCCACCAGACCGGAGGGCCTGACTTTC
size: -
J: TRBJ2-6
D: -
V: TRBV15

CDR3: CAIKGSLGYYGYTF
DNA: TGTGCCATCAAGGGGTCGCTGGGGTACTATGGCTACACCTTC
size: once
J: TRBJ1-2
D: -
V: TRBV10-3

CDR3: CASSGDGGAQETQYF
DNA: TGTGCCAGCAGCGGAGATGGAGGGGCGCAAGAGACCCAGTACTTC
size: -
J: TRBJ2-5
D: -
V: TRBV9

CDR3: CATSDSVGAGTQHF
DNA: TGTGCCACCAGTGATTCTGTGGGCGCGGGGACCCAGCATTTT
size: -
J: TRBJ1-5
D: -
V: TRBV24-1

CDR3: CSAIRVETNEKLFF
DNA: TGCAGTGCTATCAGGGTAGAAACTAATGAAAAACTGTTTTTT
size: -
J: TRBJ1-4
D: -
V: TRBV20-1

CDR3: CASSLMKASNEKLFF
DNA: TGTGCCAGCAGCTTAATGAAGGCCTCTAATGAAAAACTGTTTTTT
size: -
J: TRBJ1-4
D: -
V: TRBV7-3

CDR3: CASIGRAPNYGYTF
DNA: TGTGCCAGCATCGGAAGGGCACCTAACTATGGCTACACCTTC
size: many
J: TRBJ1-2
D: -
V: TRBV2

CDR3: CAISDRDTGELFF
DNA: TGTGCCATCAGTGACAGGGACACCGGGGAGCTGTTTTTT
size: many
J: TRBJ2-2
D: -
V: TRBV10-3

CDR3: CASKDRDVETQYF
DNA: TGTGCCAGCAAGGACAGGGATGTGGAGACCCAGTACTTC
size: few
J: TRBJ2-5
D: TRBD1
V: TRBV12-3/TRBV12-4

CDR3: CASSSSLGRDRAVTYEQYF
DNA: TGTGCCAGCAGCTCGTCGTTAGGGAGGGACAGGGCCGTCACCTACGAGCAGTACTTC
size: -
J: TRBJ2-7
D: TRBD1
V: TRBV7-9

CDR3: CASSLVPGQVVYGYTF
DNA: TGTGCCAGCAGCTTAGTCCCGGGACAGGTTGTCTATGGCTACACCTTC
size: many
J: TRBJ1-2
D: TRBD1
V: TRBV7-8

CDR3: CASSLGQPRYGYTF
DNA: TGTGCCAGCAGCTTAGGGCAGCCAAGATATGGCTACACCTTC
size: many
J: TRBJ1-2
D: -
V: TRBV7-8

CDR3: CASIRGAGYGYTF
DNA: TGTGCCAGCATCCGAGGGGCGGGCTATGGCTACACCTTC
size: few
J: TRBJ1-2
D: -
V: TRBV7-9

CDR3: CASSVVRNQPQHF
DNA: TGTGCCAGCAGCGTCGTGCGCAATCAGCCCCAGCATTTT
size: many
J: TRBJ1-5
D: -
V: TRBV7-8

CDR3: CATQNLGQSYEQYF
DNA: TGTGCCACCCAAAACCTGGGCCAATCCTACGAGCAGTACTTC
size: few
J: TRBJ2-7
D: -
V: TRBV9

CDR3: CSASRPQVTEQYF
DNA: TGCAGTGCTAGCCGCCCACAGGTCACCGAGCAGTACTTC
size: many
J: TRBJ2-7
D: -
V: TRBV20-1

CDR3: CATSSFGRNYGYTF
DNA: TGTGCCACCAGCAGCTTCGGGCGTAACTATGGCTACACCTTC
size: many
J: TRBJ1-2
D: -
V: TRBV15

CDR3: CSASPVDRDLYEQYF
DNA: TGCAGTGCTAGCCCCGTGGACAGGGATTTATACGAGCAGTACTTC
size: -
J: TRBJ2-7
D: TRBD1
V: TRBV20-1

CDR3: CASMRQSNQPQHF
DNA: TGTGCCAGCATGAGACAGAGCAATCAGCCCCAGCATTTT
size: -
J: TRBJ1-5
D: -
V: TRBV12-3/TRBV12-4

CDR3: CATSDDRRGQHTEAFF
DNA: TGTGCCACCAGTGACGACAGGCGCGGACAACACACTGAAGCTTTCTTT
size: -
J: TRBJ1-1
D: -
V: TRBV24-1

CDR3: CASTGQGDTEAFF
DNA: TGTGCCAGCACCGGACAGGGGGACACTGAAGCTTTCTTT
size: -
J: TRBJ1-1
D: TRBD1
V: TRBV10-3

CDR3: CSARDRDRSQDGYTF
DNA: TGCAGTGCTAGAGACAGGGACAGGAGTCAGGATGGCTACACCTTC
size: once
J: TRBJ1-2
D: TRBD1
V: TRBV20-1

CDR3: CSARTGRGYGYTF
DNA: TGCAGTGCTAGAACAGGAAGGGGCTATGGCTACACCTTC
size: few
J: TRBJ1-2
D: -
V: TRBV20-1

CDR3: CATSSGRVTGEPFF
DNA: TGTGCCACCAGCAGTGGGAGGGTAACCGGGGAGCCGTTTTTT
size: -
J: TRBJ2-2
D: TRBD2
V: TRBV15

CDR3: CASTSGQENQPQHF
DNA: TGTGCCAGCACCTCGGGACAGGAGAATCAGCCCCAGCATTTT
size: -
J: TRBJ1-5
D: TRBD1
V: TRBV10-3

CDR3: CASISLGYEQYF
DNA: TGTGCCAGCATTAGCCTTGGCTACGAGCAGTACTTC
size: many
J: TRBJ2-7
D: -
V: TRBV2

CDR3: CASSYDRANSPLHF
DNA: TGTGCCAGCAGCTACGACAGGGCCAATTCACCCCTCCACTTT
size: many
J: TRBJ1-6
D: TRBD1
V: TRBV16

CDR3: CASSLPDSFHEQYF
DNA: TGTGCCAGCAGCCTCCCGGACAGTTTCCACGAGCAGTACTTC
size: -
J: TRBJ2-7
D: -
V: TRBV7-9

CDR3: CASRLGGQGRWETQYF
DNA: TGTGCCAGCAGGCTGGGCGGACAGGGGCGGTGGGAGACCCAGTACTTC
size: -
J: TRBJ2-5
D: TRBD1
V: TRBV2

CDR3: CSARPGGPPYEQYF
DNA: TGCAGTGCTAGACCAGGGGGTCCCCCCTACGAGCAGTACTTC
size: -
J: TRBJ2-7
D: TRBD1
V: TRBV20-1

CDR3: CASSGGGLGYVGANVLTF
DNA: TGTGCCAGCAGTGGAGGGGGACTTGGGTATGTAGGGGCCAACGTCCTGACTTTC
size: -
J: TRBJ2-6
D: -
V: TRBV2

CDR3: CASNGQSDYGYTF
DNA: TGTGCCAGCAACGGACAGTCCGACTATGGCTACACCTTC
size: -
J: TRBJ1-2
D: -
V: TRBV2

CDR3: CASSSSDPTRRYGYTF
DNA: TGTGCCAGCAGTTCCTCGGACCCGACACGAAGATATGGCTACACCTTC
size: few
J: TRBJ1-2
D: -
V: TRBV7-2

CDR3: CASSFFGRTQYF
DNA: TGTGCCAGCAGCTTCTTCGGCCGGACCCAGTACTTC
size: -
J: TRBJ2-5
D: -
V: TRBV7-9

CDR3: CASSLGRGNSYEQYF
DNA: TGTGCCAGCAGCTTAGGCCGAGGGAACTCCTACGAGCAGTACTTC
size: once
J: TRBJ2-7
D: -
V: TRBV2

CDR3: CATISRRRSEAFF
DNA: TGTGCCACCATCTCTCGCAGAAGGAGTGAAGCTTTCTTT
size: -
J: TRBJ1-1
D: -
V: TRBV19

CDR3: CSARDPGGGQPQHF
DNA: TGCAGTGCTAGAGATCCAGGGGGTGGTCAGCCCCAGCATTTT
size: -
J: TRBJ1-5
D: TRBD1
V: TRBV20-1

CDR3: CASRLGMSSYNSPLHF
DNA: TGTGCCAGCAGGTTAGGGATGAGCTCCTATAATTCACCCCTCCACTTT
size: -
J: TRBJ1-6
D: -
V: TRBV13

CDR3: CASSPGPGELFF
DNA: TGTGCCAGCAGTCCTGGACCCGGGGAGCTGTTTTTT
size: many
J: TRBJ2-2
D: -
V: TRBV2

CDR3: CACLQETQYF
DNA: TGTGCCTGTCTACAAGAGACCCAGTACTTC
size: few
J: TRBJ2-5
D: -
V: TRBV30

CDR3: CSLVTGQETQYF
DNA: TGCAGCTTAGTGACAGGCCAAGAGACCCAGTACTTC
size: -
J: TRBJ2-5
D: -
V: TRBV29-1

CDR3: CASSSGAAGGGETQYF
DNA: TGTGCCAGCTCTTCTGGGGCTGCAGGGGGGGGAGAGACCCAGTACTTC
size: -
J: TRBJ2-5
D: -
V: TRBV7-2

CDR3: CASSLTGLATNEELFF
DNA: TGTGCCAGCAGCCTGACAGGCTTAGCAACTAATGAAGAACTGTTTTTT
size: -
J: TRBJ1-4
D: -
V: TRBV25-1

CDR3: CASTPRSDSYEQYF
DNA: TGTGCCAGCACCCCGCGGAGCGACTCCTACGAGCAGTACTTC
size: -
J: TRBJ2-7
D: -
V: TRBV15

CDR3: CASSEAWGETQYF
DNA: TGTGCCAGCAGTGAAGCCTGGGGAGAGACCCAGTACTTC
size: -
J: TRBJ2-5
D: -
V: TRBV2

CDR3: CYYKSGDAEAFF
DNA: TGCTATTACAAATCGGGGGACGCCGAAGCTTTCTTT
size: -
J: TRBJ1-1
D: -
V: TRBV20-1

CDR3: CASSQDPGGEAQYF
DNA: TGCGCCAGCAGCCAAGATCCGGGGGGAGAGGCCCAGTACTTC
size: -
J: TRBJ2-5
D: TRBD2
V: TRBV7-9

CDR3: CASSRRQGVDGEQYF
DNA: TGTGCCAGCAGTCGCCGCCAGGGAGTAGATGGCGAGCAGTACTTC
size: -
J: TRBJ2-7
D: -
V: TRBV25-1

CDR3: CASRHTGHDQPQHF
DNA: TGTGCCAGCAGACACACAGGTCACGATCAGCCCCAGCATTTT
size: -
J: TRBJ1-5
D: -
V: TRBV2

CDR3: CSATPGSGYTF
DNA: TGCAGTGCCACCCCAGGGAGTGGCTACACCTTC
size: -
J: TRBJ1-2
D: -
V: TRBV20-1

CDR3: CANSPTGTNDYGYTF
DNA: TGTGCCAACAGCCCGACAGGGACAAACGACTATGGCTACACCTTC
size: -
J: TRBJ1-2
D: TRBD1
V: TRBV7-3

CDR3: CAISLGETQYF
DNA: TGTGCCATCAGTCTAGGAGAGACCCAGTACTTC
size: many
J: TRBJ2-5
D: -
V: TRBV10-3

CDR3: CSALNRLASYEQYF
DNA: TGCAGTGCTTTAAACCGACTAGCTTCCTACGAGCAGTACTTC
size: few
J: TRBJ2-7
D: TRBD2
V: TRBV20-1

CDR3: CASSLFHRQETQYF
DNA: TGTGCCAGCAGCTTATTCCACAGACAAGAGACCCAGTACTTC
size: -
J: TRBJ2-5
D: -
V: TRBV7-3